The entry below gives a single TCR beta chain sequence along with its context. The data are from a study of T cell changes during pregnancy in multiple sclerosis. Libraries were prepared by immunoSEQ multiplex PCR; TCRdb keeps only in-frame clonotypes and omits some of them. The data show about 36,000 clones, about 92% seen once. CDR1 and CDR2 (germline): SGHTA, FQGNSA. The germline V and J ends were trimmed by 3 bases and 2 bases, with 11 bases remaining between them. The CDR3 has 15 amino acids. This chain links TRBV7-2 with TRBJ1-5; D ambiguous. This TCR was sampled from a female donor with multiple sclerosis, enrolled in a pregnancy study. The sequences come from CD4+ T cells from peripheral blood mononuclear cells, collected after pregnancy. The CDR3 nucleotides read TGTGCCAGCAGCTTCGATAGCTCAGGCAATCAGCCCCAGCATTTT. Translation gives CASSFDSSGNQPQHF.